This is a list of T cell receptor beta chains from one sample in a study of shared clonotypes between healthy human individuals. Sequencing used immunoSEQ multiplex PCR; TCRdb keeps in-frame clones, though not all of them. The sample includes a few hundred thousand clones, roughly four fifths of them seen just once. Material: PBMCs. The receptors were sampled from a middle-aged woman in good health. Some clones in this sample may be carry-over from other donors' samples. CDR3s include the opening cysteine and the closing phenylalanine or tryptophan. A D gene is named only where the DNA matches it firmly. Rows give clone size only sometimes, using once, few, many, or a class for an expanded clone.

j_gene: TRBJ1-2
abundance: .
d_gene: TRBD1
v_gene: TRBV7-6
CDR3aa: CASSLAGTAEGYTF
CDR3nt: TGTGCCAGCAGCTTAGCCGGGACAGCGGAGGGCTACACCTTC

j_gene: TRBJ1-2
abundance: .
d_gene: TRBD1
v_gene: TRBV4-2
CDR3aa: CASSQEGRGTYGYTF
CDR3nt: TGTGCCAGCAGCCAAGAGGGCAGGGGGACGTATGGCTACACCTTC

j_gene: TRBJ2-5
abundance: .
d_gene: .
v_gene: TRBV29-1
CDR3aa: CSVDSRQPQETQYF
CDR3nt: TGCAGCGTTGACTCCCGACAGCCACAAGAGACCCAGTACTTC

j_gene: TRBJ2-7
abundance: .
d_gene: .
v_gene: TRBV5-1
CDR3aa: CASSLALGWTYEQYF
CDR3nt: TGCGCCAGCAGCTTGGCCTTGGGGTGGACCTACGAGCAGTACTTC

j_gene: TRBJ2-1
abundance: .
d_gene: .
v_gene: TRBV5-1
CDR3aa: CASRTGGRYNEQFF
CDR3nt: TGCGCCAGCCGCACAGGTGGACGGTACAATGAGCAGTTCTTC

j_gene: TRBJ2-5
abundance: .
d_gene: TRBD1
v_gene: TRBV5-1
CDR3aa: CASSSRDRGSETQYF
CDR3nt: TGCGCCAGCAGCTCGAGGGACAGGGGCTCGGAGACCCAGTACTTC

j_gene: TRBJ2-1
abundance: once
d_gene: .
v_gene: TRBV7-7
CDR3aa: CASSLGYGGAYNEQFF
CDR3nt: TGTGCTAGCAGCTTGGGGTATGGCGGGGCCTACAATGAGCAGTTCTTC

j_gene: TRBJ2-5
abundance: .
d_gene: .
v_gene: TRBV19
CDR3aa: CASSNRRAQETQYF
CDR3nt: TGTGCCAGTAGTAATCGCAGGGCCCAAGAGACCCAGTACTTC

j_gene: TRBJ2-3
abundance: .
d_gene: .
v_gene: TRBV30
CDR3aa: CAWSARVIDTQYF
CDR3nt: TGTGCCTGGAGTGCCCGGGTAATAGATACGCAGTATTTT

j_gene: TRBJ1-4
abundance: few
d_gene: TRBD1
v_gene: TRBV15
CDR3aa: CATSRIGTGNEKLFF
CDR3nt: TGTGCCACCAGCAGGATCGGGACAGGGAATGAAAAACTGTTTTTT